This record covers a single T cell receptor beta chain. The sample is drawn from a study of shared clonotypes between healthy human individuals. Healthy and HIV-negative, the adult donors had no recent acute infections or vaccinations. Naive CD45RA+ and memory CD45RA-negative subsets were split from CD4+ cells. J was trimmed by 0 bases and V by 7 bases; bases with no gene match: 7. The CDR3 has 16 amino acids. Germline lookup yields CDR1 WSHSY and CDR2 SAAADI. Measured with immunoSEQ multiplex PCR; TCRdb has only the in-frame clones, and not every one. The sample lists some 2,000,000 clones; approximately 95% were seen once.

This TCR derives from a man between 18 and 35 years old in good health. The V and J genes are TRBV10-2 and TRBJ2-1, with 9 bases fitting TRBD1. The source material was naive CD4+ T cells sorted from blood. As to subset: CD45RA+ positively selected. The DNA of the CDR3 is TGCGCCAGCAAAATGCCGGGACAGGGCTCCTACAATGAGCAGTTCTTC. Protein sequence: CASKMPGQGSYNEQFF.